This TCR beta chain was sequenced for a study of CD8+ T cells in alopecia areata (dated by TCRdb to between 2017 and 2018). In terms of the full investigation: Treated patients were enrolled in an open-label pilot trial of oral tofacitinib, 5 to 10 mg twice daily, for moderate-to-severe alopecia areata. Tofacitinib was administered for 6 to 18 months, and 6 months of follow-up off drug were then conducted to assess delayed response and recurrence. Tofacitinib-treated patients had biopsies at baseline and at 4 and 24 weeks of treatment, with a later scalp biopsy in several patients. RNA was extracted with the PAXgene miRNA kit for fixed scalp, the miRNeasy kit for PBMCs, and the RNeasy kit for mouse skin. To study T cell clonal expansion in alopecia areata, the researchers applied high-throughput TCRbeta sequencing to both the C3H/HeJ mouse model and human patients. In humans, TCRbeta sequencing was performed on scalp tissue and on sorted CD4+ and CD8+ peripheral blood T cells from healthy controls and from patients with patchy or totalis/universalis alopecia areata. Clonality in the scalp was compared among normal scalp (n=4), patchy alopecia areata scalp (n=8), and alopecia totalis/universalis scalp (n=8). TCRbeta CDR3 regions were amplified by immunoSEQ multiplex PCR using 35 Vbeta forward and 13 Jbeta reverse primers. Points the paper makes about the study in general: Resident alphabeta T cells in normal human skin are also sequenced, complicating scalp TCR repertoire analysis, unlike mouse skin dominated by gammadelta T cells. Lesional scalp, especially in alopecia totalis/universalis, showed higher clonality and more expanded CD8+ clones than normal scalp, suggesting antigenic drive. TCR sequences shared between patients were less clear than in mice, possibly partly because of HLA diversity in the patient population.

In this sample, this clone turned up many times. The antigen it recognizes is unknown. Qualities for individual bases were not recorded, and no much larger clone is one base off. Taken with the paper, the label for time point translates to: baseline before oral tofacitinib. Lesional scalp punch biopsies and peripheral blood were obtained from alopecia areata patients. After PBMCs were isolated by density centrifugation and stained for CD3, CD4 and CD8, a FACSAria was used to sort CD4+ and CD8+ T cells. The CDR3 holds 14 amino acids from the cysteine to the phenylalanine. Just CDR3 DNA is preserved here, 42 bases in frame from base 1. For CDR1 and CDR2, the germline V gene (reference sequence) lists GTSNPN and SVGIG. The method was the immunoSEQ multiplex PCR assay. For TCR sequencing, RNA was extracted from every sample and reverse transcribed into cDNA to serve as template. SuperScript III was used to make first-strand cDNA, primed with a 2:1 mix of oligo-dT and random hexamers. A synthetic immune receptor repertoire was used to measure amplification bias, and any remaining bias was corrected computationally. Turning to the authors' computational methods: Raw reads were preprocessed to remove errors, and CDR3 was defined by IMGT conventions from the conserved cysteine to phenylalanine. Clonality was computed by normalizing Shannon entropy by log2 of the number of productive unique TCRs and subtracting the result from 1. CD4 or CD8 identity of scalp clones was inferred by cross-referencing scalp TCRbeta sequences with sorted blood CD4 and CD8 repertoires. TCRdb stores this immuneACCESS table with in-frame sequences only. Part of the clones is absent; in the studies checked, under half of the shortfall reflects unresolved V genes, and no reason is known for the rest. V and J calls and clone size come straight from that table; D and trimming were deduced from the DNA. The sample has some 240,000 clones on record, around 62% of them singletons. The top ten hold 0.45% of the sample.

Recombination joined TRBV30 with TRBJ1-5, with a weak D call of TRBD1 (6 bases match). This specimen was CD4+ T cells sorted from blood, taken at week 0. This TCR was recovered from a human donor with alopecia areata. The nucleotide sequence is given as TGTGCTGTGGGGGCCATGATCAGCAATCAGCCCCAGCATTTT. This encodes CAVGAMISNQPQHF. Reference TRBV30 and TRBJ1-5 proteins supply the regions before and after the CDR3; the full variable domain is: SQTIHQWPATLVQPVGSPLSLECTVEGTSNPNLYWYRQAAGRGLQLLFYSVGIGQISSEVPQNLSASRPQDRQFILSSKKLLLSDSGFYLCAVGAMISNQPQHFGDGTRLSIL.